This T cell receptor (beta chain) stems from a study of blood T cell repertoires in COVID-19. This clone was seen a single time. Living in 25 or so US areas, the participants were between roughly 18 and 90 years of age. CDR3 length: 18 residues. The ends were cut back, 6 bases at V and 8 bases at J, with 31 bases in the middle. Germline V gene lookup returns CDR1 MNHEY and CDR2 SVGEGT. Data came from immunoSEQ multiplex PCR; TCRdb stores just in-frame clones and leaves some out. The sample lists 130,000 to 150,000 clones, 80% to 85% occurring once. The specimen sequenced was PBMCs or T cells enriched from blood (not recorded which). J is TRBJ1-2 and V is TRBV6-2 or TRBV6-3; D gene ambiguous. This clonotype originated in a woman in her 50s who had been exposed to COVID-19. CDR3 amino acids: CASSGYANMPDNPTGYTF. The CDR3 DNA reads TGTGCCAGCAGCGGTTATGCCAATATGCCAGACAACCCCACAGGCTACACCTTC.